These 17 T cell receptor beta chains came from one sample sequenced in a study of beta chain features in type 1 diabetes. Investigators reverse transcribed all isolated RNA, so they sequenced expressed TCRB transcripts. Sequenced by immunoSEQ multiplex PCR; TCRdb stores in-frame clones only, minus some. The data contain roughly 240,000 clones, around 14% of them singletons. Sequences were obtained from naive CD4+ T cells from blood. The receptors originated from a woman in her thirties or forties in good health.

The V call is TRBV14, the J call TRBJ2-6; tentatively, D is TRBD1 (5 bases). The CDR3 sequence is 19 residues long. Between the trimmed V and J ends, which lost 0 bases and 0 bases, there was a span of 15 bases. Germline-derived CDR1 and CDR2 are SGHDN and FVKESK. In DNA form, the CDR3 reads TGTGCCAGCAGCCAAGATTTCGGCAGGGTAGCCTCTGGGGCCAACGTCCTGACTTTC. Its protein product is CASSQDFGRVASGANVLTF.

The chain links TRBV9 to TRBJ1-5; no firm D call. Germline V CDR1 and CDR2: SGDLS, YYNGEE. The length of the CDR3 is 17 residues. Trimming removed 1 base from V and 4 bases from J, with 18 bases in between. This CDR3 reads CASSVRVDGGANQPQHF. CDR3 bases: TGTGCCAGCAGCGTAAGGGTTGATGGAGGCGCTAATCAGCCCCAGCATTTT.

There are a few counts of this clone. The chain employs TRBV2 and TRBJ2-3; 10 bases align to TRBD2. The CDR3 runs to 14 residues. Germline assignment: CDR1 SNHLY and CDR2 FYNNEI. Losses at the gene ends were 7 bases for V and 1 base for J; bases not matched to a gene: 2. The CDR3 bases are TGTGCCAGCAATCTAGCGGGGGGCACAGATACGCAGTATTTT. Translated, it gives CASNLAGGTDTQYF. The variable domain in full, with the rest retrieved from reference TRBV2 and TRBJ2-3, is EPEVTQTPSHQVTQMGQEVILRCVPISNHLYFYWYRQILGQKVEFLVSFYNNEISEKSEIFDDQFSVERPDGSNFTLKIRSTKLEDSAMYFCASNLAGGTDTQYFGPGTRLTVL.

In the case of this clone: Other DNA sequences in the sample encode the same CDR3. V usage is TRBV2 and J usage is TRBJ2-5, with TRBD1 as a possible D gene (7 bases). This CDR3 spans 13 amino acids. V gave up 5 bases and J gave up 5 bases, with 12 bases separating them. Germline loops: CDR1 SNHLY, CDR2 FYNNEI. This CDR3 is CASSLQGRETQYF. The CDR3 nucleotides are TGTGCCAGCAGTCTACAGGGGAGGGAGACCCAGTACTTC.

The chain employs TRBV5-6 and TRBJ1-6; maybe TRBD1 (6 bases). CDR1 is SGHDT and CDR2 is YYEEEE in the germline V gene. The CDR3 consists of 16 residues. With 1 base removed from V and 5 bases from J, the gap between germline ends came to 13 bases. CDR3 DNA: TGTGCCAGCAGCTTGAGGCGGGGGGCCGATAATTCACCCCTCCACTTT. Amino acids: CASSLRRGADNSPLHF. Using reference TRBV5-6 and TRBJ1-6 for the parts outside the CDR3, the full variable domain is DAGVTQSPTHLIKTRGQQVTLRCSPKSGHDTVSWYQQALGQGPQFIFQYYEEEERQRGNFPDRFSGHQFPNYSSELNVNALLLGDSALYLCASSLRRGADNSPLHFGNGTRLTVT.

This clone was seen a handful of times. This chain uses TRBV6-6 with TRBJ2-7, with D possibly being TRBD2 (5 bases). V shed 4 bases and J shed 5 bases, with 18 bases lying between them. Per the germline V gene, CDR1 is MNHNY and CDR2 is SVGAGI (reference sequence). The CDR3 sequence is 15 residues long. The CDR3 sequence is CASSLKPGSPNEQYF. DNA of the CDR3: TGTGCCAGCAGTTTGAAGCCGGGGTCCCCTAACGAGCAGTACTTC.

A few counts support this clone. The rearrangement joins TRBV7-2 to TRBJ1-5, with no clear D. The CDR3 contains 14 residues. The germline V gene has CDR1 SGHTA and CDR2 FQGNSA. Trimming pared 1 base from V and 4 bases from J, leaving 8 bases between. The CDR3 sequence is CASSLGLPNQPQHF. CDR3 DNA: TGTGCCAGCAGCTTAGGGCTTCCTAATCAGCCCCAGCATTTT.

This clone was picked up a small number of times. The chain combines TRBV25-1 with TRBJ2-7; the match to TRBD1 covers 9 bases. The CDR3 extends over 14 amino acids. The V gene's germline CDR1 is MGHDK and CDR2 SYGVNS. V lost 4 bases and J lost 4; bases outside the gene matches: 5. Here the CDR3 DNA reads TGTGCCAGCAGTGGGGACAGGGTTTTTTACGAGCAGTACTTC. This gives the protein CASSGDRVFYEQYF.

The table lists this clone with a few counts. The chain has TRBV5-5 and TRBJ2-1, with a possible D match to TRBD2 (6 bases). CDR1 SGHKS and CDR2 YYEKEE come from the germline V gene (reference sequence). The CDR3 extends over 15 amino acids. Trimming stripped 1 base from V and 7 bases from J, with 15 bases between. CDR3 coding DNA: TGTGCCAGCAGCTTGCAGGGACTCAACGGAAATGAGCAGTTCTTC. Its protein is CASSLQGLNGNEQFF.

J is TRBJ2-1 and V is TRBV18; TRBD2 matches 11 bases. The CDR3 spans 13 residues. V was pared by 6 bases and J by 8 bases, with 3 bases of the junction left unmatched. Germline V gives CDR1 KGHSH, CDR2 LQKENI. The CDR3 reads CASSTSGGHEQFF. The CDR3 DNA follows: TGTGCCAGCTCCACTAGCGGGGGCCATGAGCAGTTCTTC. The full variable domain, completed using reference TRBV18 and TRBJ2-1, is NAGVMQNPRHLVRRRGQEARLRCSPMKGHSHVYWYRQLPEEGLKFMVYLQKENIIDESGMPKERFSAEFPKEGPSILRIQQVVRGDSAAYFCASSTSGGHEQFFGPGTRLTVL.

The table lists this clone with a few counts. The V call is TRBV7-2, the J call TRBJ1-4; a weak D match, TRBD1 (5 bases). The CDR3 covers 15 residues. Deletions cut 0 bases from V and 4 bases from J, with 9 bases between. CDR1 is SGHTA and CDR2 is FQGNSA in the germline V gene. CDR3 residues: CASSLASGINEKLFF. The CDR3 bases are TGTGCCAGCAGCTTAGCCTCAGGGATTAATGAAAAACTGTTTTTT.

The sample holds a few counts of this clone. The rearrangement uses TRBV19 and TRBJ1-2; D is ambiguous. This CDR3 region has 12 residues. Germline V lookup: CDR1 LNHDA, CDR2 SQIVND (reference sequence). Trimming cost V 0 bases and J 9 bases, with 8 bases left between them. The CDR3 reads CASSIDPRSYTF. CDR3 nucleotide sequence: TGTGCCAGTAGTATAGATCCGAGAAGCTACACCTTC.

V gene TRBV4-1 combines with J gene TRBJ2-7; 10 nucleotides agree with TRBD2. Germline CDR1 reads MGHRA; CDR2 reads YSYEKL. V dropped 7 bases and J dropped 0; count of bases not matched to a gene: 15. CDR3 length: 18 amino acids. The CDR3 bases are TGCGCCAGCACCGAGGGGGCTAGCGGGGGTCAAAGCTCCTACGAGCAGTACTTC. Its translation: CASTEGASGGQSSYEQYF.

CDR3 sequence reads: CATSRVNYNEQFF. In DNA form, the CDR3 reads TGTGCCACCTCGAGGGTAAATTATAATGAGCAGTTCTTC. The chain links TRBV19 to TRBJ2-1; D is perhaps TRBD2 (5 bases). Germline V CDR1 and CDR2: LNHDA, SQIVND (reference sequence). The CDR3 spans 13 residues. The V end lost 10 bases, the J end lost 7 bases, and 17 bases lay between the germline ends.

CDR3 residues: CASSLQGYQPQHF. The DNA for the CDR3 is TGTGCCAGCAGCTTACAGGGATACCAGCCCCAGCATTTT. V usage is TRBV7-9 and J usage is TRBJ1-5; D is perhaps TRBD1 (5 bases). The V gene lost 2 bases and the J gene lost 7 bases, with 9 bases spanning the gap. The CDR3 extends over 13 amino acids. Germline loops: CDR1 SEHNR, CDR2 FQNEAQ (reference sequence).

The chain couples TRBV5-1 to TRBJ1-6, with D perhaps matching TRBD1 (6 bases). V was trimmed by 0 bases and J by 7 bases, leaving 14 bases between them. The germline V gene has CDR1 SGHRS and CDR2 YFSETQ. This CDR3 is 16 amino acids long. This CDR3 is CASSLAGGRGNSPLHF. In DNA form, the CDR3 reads TGCGCCAGCAGCTTGGCCGGTGGCAGGGGAAATTCACCCCTCCACTTT. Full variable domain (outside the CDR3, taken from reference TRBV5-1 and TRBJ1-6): KAGVTQTPRYLIKTRGQQVTLSCSPISGHRSVSWYQQTPGQGLQFLFEYFSETQRNKGNFPGRFSGRQFSNSRSEMNVSTLELGDSALYLCASSLAGGRGNSPLHFGNGTRLTVT.

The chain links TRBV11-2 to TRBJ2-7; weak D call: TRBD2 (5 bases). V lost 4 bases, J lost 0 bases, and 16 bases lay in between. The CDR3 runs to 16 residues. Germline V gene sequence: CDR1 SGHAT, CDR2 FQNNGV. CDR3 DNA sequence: TGTGCCAGCAGCTCGAGGACTTTCGGGAACTCCTACGAGCAGTACTTC. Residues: CASSSRTFGNSYEQYF. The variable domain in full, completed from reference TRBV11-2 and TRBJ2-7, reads EAGVAQSPRYKIIEKRQSVAFWCNPISGHATLYWYQQILGQGPKLLIQFQNNGVVDDSQLPKDRFSAERLKGVDSTLKIQPAKLEDSAVYLCASSSRTFGNSYEQYFGPGTRLTVT.